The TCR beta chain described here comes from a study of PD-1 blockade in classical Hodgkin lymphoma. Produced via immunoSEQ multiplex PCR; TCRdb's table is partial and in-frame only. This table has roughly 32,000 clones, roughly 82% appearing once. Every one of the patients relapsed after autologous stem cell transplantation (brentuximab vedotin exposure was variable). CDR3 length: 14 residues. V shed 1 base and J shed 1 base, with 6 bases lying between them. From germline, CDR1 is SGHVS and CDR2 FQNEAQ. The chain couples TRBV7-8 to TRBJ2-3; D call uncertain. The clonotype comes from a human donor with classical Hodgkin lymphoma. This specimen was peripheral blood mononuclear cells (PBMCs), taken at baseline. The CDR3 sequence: CASSLVWGTDTQYF. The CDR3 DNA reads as TGTGCCAGCAGCTTAGTCTGGGGCACAGATACGCAGTATTTT.